Described below is a single TCR beta chain sequence and its context. Its specificity is unknown. The treatment denotes: roughly 10-day PBMC culture with coronavirus spike peptide pools or control peptides (ViraFEST assay). Around 2 million PBMCs per well were cultured with roughly 10 IU/ml IL-2 and 10 ug/ml peptide pools. The Oncomine TCR Beta short-read assay sequenced DNA from cultured CD4+ T cells. One entry per CDR3 protein, called by TCRdb with MiXCR from the PCR reads. The sample lists fewer than 6,500 distinct CDR3 sequences, about 50% occurring once. This record belongs to a study of vaccination and CD4 T cells after COVID-19. Study observations and caveats: In median terms, SARS-CoV-2-reactive clonotypes went from about 20 to 38, a nonsignificant rise. A median around 90% of convalescent patients' SARS-CoV-2-reactive clones emerged only after vaccination.

The receptor was isolated from a human donor who had recovered from COVID-19. Sequencing used CD4+ T cells from blood, cultured in vitro.

In DNA form, the CDR3 reads TGTGCCAGCAGTGAAAGTAGCTCCTATAATTCACCCCTCCACTTT. Its translation is CASSESSSYNSPLHF. The J gene is TRBJ1-6, the V gene TRBV2, with D hard to call. V shed 2 bases and J shed 0 bases, with 5 bases lying between them. CDR1 SNHLY and CDR2 FYNNEI come from the germline V gene. The CDR3 is made up of 15 amino acids. The full variable domain, rest sourced from reference TRBV2 and TRBJ1-6, is EPEVTQTPSHQVTQMGQEVILRCVPISNHLYFYWYRQILGQKVEFLVSFYNNEISEKSEIFDDQFSVERPDGSNFTLKIRSTKLEDSAMYFCASSESSSYNSPLHFGNGTRLTVT.